This section outlines one T cell receptor (beta chain) sequence together with its context. The antigen remains undetermined. This specimen comes from a study of cytomegalovirus exposure and HLA in healthy donors. The wider study: As an earlier analysis found, roughly 180 million T cells yielded about 100 million unique TCR beta sequences. Findings of the study overall: Presence/absence analyses supposed approximately even sequencing depth among donors. Data from an earlier analysis indicated that most TCR beta V segments were productive either about 90% or about 30% of the time. Later on, a genetic analysis was performed. It linked a missense variant in DCLRE1C with V- and J-gene trimming of TCR beta.

A multiplex PCR was run with 60 Vbeta primers and 13 Jbeta primers. Libraries were prepared by immunoSEQ multiplex PCR; TCRdb keeps only in-frame clonotypes and omits some of them. The sample comprises about 86,000 clones, over 75% of which are singletons, and 2% to 3% rests with the top ten. The CDR3 runs to 14 residues. V shed 3 bases and J shed 7 bases, with 12 bases lying between them. Germline lookup yields CDR1 KGHSH and CDR2 LQKENI. This clonotype was obtained from a male donor in good health and CMV-seropositive. What was sequenced was PBMCs. The chain joins TRBV18 to TRBJ1-4; no firm D call. CDR3 coding DNA: TGTGCCAGCTCACCGGTGGCAGAGGGTGAAAAACTGTTTTTT. Residues: CASSPVAEGEKLFF.